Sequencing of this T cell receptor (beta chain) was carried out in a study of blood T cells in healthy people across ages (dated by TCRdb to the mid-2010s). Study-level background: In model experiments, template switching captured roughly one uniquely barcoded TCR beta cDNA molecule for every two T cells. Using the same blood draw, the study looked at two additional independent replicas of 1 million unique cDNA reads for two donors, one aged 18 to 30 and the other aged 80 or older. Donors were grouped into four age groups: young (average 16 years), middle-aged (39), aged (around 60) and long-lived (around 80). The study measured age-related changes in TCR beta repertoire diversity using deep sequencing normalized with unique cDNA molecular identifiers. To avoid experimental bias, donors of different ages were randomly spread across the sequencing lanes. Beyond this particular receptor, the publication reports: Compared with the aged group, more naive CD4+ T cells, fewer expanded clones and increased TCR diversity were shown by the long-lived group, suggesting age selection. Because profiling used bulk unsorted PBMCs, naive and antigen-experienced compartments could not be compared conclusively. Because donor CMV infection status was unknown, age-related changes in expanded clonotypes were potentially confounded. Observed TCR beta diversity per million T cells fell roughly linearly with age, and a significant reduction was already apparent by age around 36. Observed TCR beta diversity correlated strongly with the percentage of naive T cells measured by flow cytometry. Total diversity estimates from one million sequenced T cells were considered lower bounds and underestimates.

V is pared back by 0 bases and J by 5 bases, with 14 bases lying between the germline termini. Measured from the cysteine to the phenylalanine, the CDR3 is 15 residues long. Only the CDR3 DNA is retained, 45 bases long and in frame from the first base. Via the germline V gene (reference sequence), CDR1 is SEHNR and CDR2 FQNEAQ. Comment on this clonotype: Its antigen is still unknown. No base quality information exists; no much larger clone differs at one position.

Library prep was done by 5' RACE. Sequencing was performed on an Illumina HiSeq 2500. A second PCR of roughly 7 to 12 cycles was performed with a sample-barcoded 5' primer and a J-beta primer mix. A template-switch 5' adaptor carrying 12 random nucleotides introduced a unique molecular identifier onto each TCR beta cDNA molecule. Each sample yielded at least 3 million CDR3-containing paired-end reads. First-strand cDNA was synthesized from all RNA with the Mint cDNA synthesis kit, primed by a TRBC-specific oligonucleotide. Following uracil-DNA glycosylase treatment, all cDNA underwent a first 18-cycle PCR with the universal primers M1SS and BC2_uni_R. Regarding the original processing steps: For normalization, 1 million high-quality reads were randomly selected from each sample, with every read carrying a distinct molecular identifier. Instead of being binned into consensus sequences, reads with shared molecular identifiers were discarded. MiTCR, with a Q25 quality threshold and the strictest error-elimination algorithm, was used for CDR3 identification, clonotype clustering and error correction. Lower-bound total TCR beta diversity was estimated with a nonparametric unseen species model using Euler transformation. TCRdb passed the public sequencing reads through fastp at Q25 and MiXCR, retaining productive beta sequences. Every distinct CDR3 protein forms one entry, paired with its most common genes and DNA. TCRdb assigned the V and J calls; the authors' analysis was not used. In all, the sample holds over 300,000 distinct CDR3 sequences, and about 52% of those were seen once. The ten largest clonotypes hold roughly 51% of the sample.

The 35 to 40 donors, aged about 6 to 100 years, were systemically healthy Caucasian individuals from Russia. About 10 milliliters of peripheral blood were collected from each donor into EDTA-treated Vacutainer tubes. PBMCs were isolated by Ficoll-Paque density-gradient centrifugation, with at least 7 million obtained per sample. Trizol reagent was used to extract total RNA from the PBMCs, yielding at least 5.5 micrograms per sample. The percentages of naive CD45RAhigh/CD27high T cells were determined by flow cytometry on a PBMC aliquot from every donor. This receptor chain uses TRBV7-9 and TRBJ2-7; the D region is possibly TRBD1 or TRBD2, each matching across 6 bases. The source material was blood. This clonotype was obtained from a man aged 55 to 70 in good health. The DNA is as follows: TGTGCCAGCAGCTTAGCGGGGCAGGGGAGGAACGAGCAGTACTTC. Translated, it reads CASSLAGQGRNEQYF.